This passage covers 17 T cell receptor beta chains from one sample sequenced in a study of shared clonotypes between healthy human individuals. Naive CD8 populations comprised CD45RO-negative cells positively selected for CCR7, excluding terminally differentiated effector memory CD45RA+ cells. The assay was immunoSEQ multiplex PCR, and TCRdb's table has in-frame clones only and misses some. The data hold about 2 million clones, with roughly 95% observed a single time. The sequenced material came from naive CD8+ T cells sorted from blood. All receptors come from a man aged 18 to 30 in good health.

A word on this clone: Within the sample, other DNA sequences also encode this same CDR3. The rearrangement uses TRBV27 and TRBJ2-7, with 12 bases identical to TRBD2. The CDR3 is made up of 14 amino acids. Germline V gives CDR1 MNHEY, CDR2 SMNVEV (reference sequence). J gave up 6 bases and V 6 bases, and 6 bases lay outside the gene matches. In DNA form, the CDR3 reads TGTGCCAGCAGCCTAGCGGGGGGGCCGGGCGAGCAGTACTTC. It translates to CASSLAGGPGEQYF.

V and J are TRBV7-6 and TRBJ2-5; 15 bases fit TRBD2. CDR3 length: 15 residues. The germline gives CDR1 SGHVS, CDR2 FNYEAQ. V lost 3 bases, J lost 6 bases, and 2 bases stayed unmatched. Written as DNA, the CDR3 is TGTGCCAGCAGCTTCGGACTAGCGGGAGGGAAGACCCAGTACTTC. This translates into CASSFGLAGGKTQYF.

The chain joins TRBV11-1 to TRBJ2-5, with D perhaps matching TRBD1 (6 bases). The germline V gene encodes CDR1 SGHAT and CDR2 FQDESV (reference sequence). CDR3 length equals 16 residues. Trimming left V 1 base short and J 4 bases short, with 16 bases between. The chain's CDR3 is CASSLEVPRGGETQYF. CDR3 sequence (DNA): TGTGCCAGCAGCTTAGAAGTCCCAAGAGGGGGAGAGACCCAGTACTTC.

This sequence joins TRBV6-1 and TRBJ2-7; 11 nucleotides line up with TRBD1. V gave up 0 bases and J gave up 2 bases; unmatched junction bases: 6. The CDR3 is made up of 17 amino acids. Germline V gene sequence: CDR1 MNHNS, CDR2 SASEGT. In DNA, the CDR3 is TGTGCCAGCAGTGAAGCTTCTCCGGGACAGGGGGCCTACGAGCAGTACTTC. Translating it yields CASSEASPGQGAYEQYF.

The chain has TRBV7-9 and TRBJ2-1; 7 nucleotides match TRBD2. V dropped 5 bases and J dropped 2; count of bases not matched to a gene: 9. The CDR3 sequence is 16 residues long. Germline V gives CDR1 SEHNR, CDR2 FQNEAQ (reference sequence). CDR3 sequence (DNA): TGTGCCAGCAGCCCCCAGGGAGGGAGCCCCTACAATGAGCAGTTCTTC. Amino acid sequence: CASSPQGGSPYNEQFF. The full variable domain, completed using reference TRBV7-9 and TRBJ2-1, is DTGVSQNPRHKITKRGQNVTFRCDPISEHNRLYWYRQTLGQGPEFLTYFQNEAQLEKSRLLSDRFSAERPKGSFSTLEIQRTEQGDSAMYLCASSPQGGSPYNEQFFGPGTRLTVL.

The chain uses TRBV6-6 and TRBJ1-5; no firm D call. CDR3 length: 14 amino acids. V dropped 0 bases and J dropped 6 bases, with 9 bases sitting between them. CDR1 MNHNY and CDR2 SVGAGI come from the germline V gene (reference sequence). CDR3 bases: TGTGCCAGCAGTTACTCCGAGGGAGCTCAGCCCCAGCATTTT. It is translated as CASSYSEGAQPQHF.

CDR3 DNA: TGCGCCAGCAGCCAAGATCGACAAATACTGTCACCCCTCCACTTT. Protein sequence: CASSQDRQILSPLHF. The chain employs TRBV4-3 and TRBJ1-6; no clear D gene. V was shortened by 0 bases and J by 10 bases, with 13 bases between the two germline ends. This CDR3 has 15 residues. Germline lookup yields CDR1 LGHNA and CDR2 YSLEER.

The V call is TRBV13, the J call TRBJ1-2; perhaps TRBD1 as D (6 bases). This CDR3 has 17 residues. The V end was cut by 1 base, the J end by 6 bases, with 21 bases between. From germline, CDR1 is PRHDT and CDR2 FYEKMQ (reference sequence). The CDR3 is CASSLVESGAGFNGYTF. In DNA form, the CDR3 reads TGTGCCAGCAGCTTAGTGGAGTCGGGGGCCGGGTTTAATGGCTACACCTTC.

The chain links TRBV5-6 to TRBJ2-1; D is perhaps TRBD1 or TRBD2 (5 bases each). The CDR3 runs 17 residues. V was pared by 1 base and J by 4 bases, with 18 bases between. Germline V gives CDR1 SGHDT, CDR2 YYEEEE. CDR3 in DNA: TGTGCCAGCAGCTTGCTCTTTAGCGAGGGGTTATACAATGAGCAGTTCTTC. Its protein product is CASSLLFSEGLYNEQFF. Variable domain in full (rest from reference TRBV5-6 and TRBJ2-1): DAGVTQSPTHLIKTRGQQVTLRCSPKSGHDTVSWYQQALGQGPQFIFQYYEEEERQRGNFPDRFSGHQFPNYSSELNVNALLLGDSALYLCASSLLFSEGLYNEQFFGPGTRLTVL.

The chain couples TRBV7-8 to TRBJ2-7; 8 bases align to TRBD2. This CDR3 is 16 amino acids long. J was trimmed by 4 bases and V by 1 base; bases with no gene match: 9. Germline CDR1 reads SGHVS; CDR2 reads FQNEAQ. DNA for the CDR3: TGTGCCAGCAGCTTAGGTCGGGAGGGGCCAGGGTACGAGCAGTACTTC. Its translation is CASSLGREGPGYEQYF.

J is TRBJ2-7 and V is TRBV2, with a weak D call TRBD1 (6 bases). The V end was cut by 3 bases, the J end by 1 base, with 16 bases between. The V gene's germline CDR1 is SNHLY and CDR2 FYNNEI. CDR3 size: 16 residues. This chain's CDR3 is CASSDSADRPSYEQYF. The CDR3, as DNA: TGTGCCAGCAGTGACTCTGCGGACAGACCGTCCTACGAGCAGTACTTC. Filled out from reference TRBV2 and TRBJ2-7, the complete variable domain reads EPEVTQTPSHQVTQMGQEVILRCVPISNHLYFYWYRQILGQKVEFLVSFYNNEISEKSEIFDDQFSVERPDGSNFTLKIRSTKLEDSAMYFCASSDSADRPSYEQYFGPGTRLTVT.

This rearrangement joins TRBV19 to TRBJ2-5, with D uncertain. The CDR3 spans 14 residues. Germline V gives CDR1 LNHDA, CDR2 SQIVND (reference sequence). Trimming left V 3 bases short and J 5 bases short, with 13 bases between. The CDR3 bases are TGTGCCAGTAGTATTCTGGTACAGTCCGAGACCCAGTACTTC. This codes for CASSILVQSETQYF.

The chain joins TRBV7-9 to TRBJ2-7, with D tentatively TRBD1 (5 bases). Germline assignment: CDR1 SEHNR and CDR2 FQNEAQ (reference sequence). Trimming cost V 5 bases and J 5 bases, with 10 bases left between them. The CDR3 is made up of 12 amino acids. CDR3: CASSGAGDEQYF. In DNA, the CDR3 is TGTGCCAGCAGCGGGGCAGGAGACGAGCAGTACTTC.

The count of this clone is one. The J gene is TRBJ2-7, the V gene TRBV7-6, with D perhaps TRBD2 (5 bases). V was cut by 1 base and J by 2 bases, with 9 bases left in between. The CDR3 spans 14 residues. Looked up from germline, CDR1 is SGHVS and CDR2 is FNYEAQ. CDR3 protein: CASSLERETYEQYF. The DNA of the CDR3 is TGTGCCAGCAGCTTAGAGAGGGAAACCTACGAGCAGTACTTC. The full variable domain, completed using reference TRBV7-6 and TRBJ2-7, is GAGVSQSPRYKVTKRGQDVALRCDPISGHVSLYWYRQALGQGPEFLTYFNYEAQQDKSGLPNDRFSAERPEGSISTLTIQRTEQRDSAMYRCASSLERETYEQYFGPGTRLTVT.

The V call is TRBV5-4, the J call TRBJ1-1; D not certain. The V and J ends lost 1 base and 1 base respectively, with 8 bases between them. This CDR3 region has 14 residues. CDR1 and CDR2 from the germline V gene are SGHNT and YYREEE (reference sequence). The CDR3 loop reads CASSLMEENTEAFF. Here the CDR3 DNA reads TGTGCCAGCAGCTTGATGGAGGAGAACACTGAAGCTTTCTTT. The entire variable domain, with the rest obtained from reference TRBV5-4 and TRBJ1-1, is as follows: ETGVTQSPTHLIKTRGQQVTLRCSSQSGHNTVSWYQQALGQGPQFIFQYYREEENGRGNFPPRFSGLQFPNYSSELNVNALELDDSALYLCASSLMEENTEAFFGQGTRLTVV.

The table lists this clone with a count of one. The rearrangement links TRBV6-4 to TRBJ1-1; D is unclear. CDR3 size: 14 residues. With 6 bases removed from V and 1 base from J, the gap between germline ends came to 12 bases. Germline values: CDR1 MRHNA, CDR2 SNTAGT. The DNA of the CDR3 is TGTGCCAGCAGGGAAGTCAGTGGGAACACTGAAGCTTTCTTT. Translating gives CASREVSGNTEAFF.

V gene TRBV7-2 combines with J gene TRBJ1-2, with 9 bases identical to TRBD1. The CDR3 spans 14 residues. V lost 4 bases, J lost 4 bases, and 4 bases stayed unmatched. Germline V gene sequence: CDR1 SGHTA, CDR2 FQGNSA. The CDR3 bases are TGTGCCAGCAGCTCGGGACAGGGTACCTATGGCTACACCTTC. Protein product: CASSSGQGTYGYTF.